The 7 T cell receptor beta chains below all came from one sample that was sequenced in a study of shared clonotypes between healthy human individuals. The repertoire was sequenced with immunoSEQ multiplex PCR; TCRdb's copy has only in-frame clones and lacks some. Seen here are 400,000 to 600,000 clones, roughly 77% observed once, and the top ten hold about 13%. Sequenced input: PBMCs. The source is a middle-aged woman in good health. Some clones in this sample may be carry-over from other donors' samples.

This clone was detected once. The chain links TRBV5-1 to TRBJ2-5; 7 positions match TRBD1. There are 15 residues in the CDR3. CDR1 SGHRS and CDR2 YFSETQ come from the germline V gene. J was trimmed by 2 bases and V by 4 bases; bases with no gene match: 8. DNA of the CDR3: TGCGCCAGCAGCACCGCCGGGACAGTACAAGAGACCCAGTACTTC. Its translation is CASSTAGTVQETQYF.

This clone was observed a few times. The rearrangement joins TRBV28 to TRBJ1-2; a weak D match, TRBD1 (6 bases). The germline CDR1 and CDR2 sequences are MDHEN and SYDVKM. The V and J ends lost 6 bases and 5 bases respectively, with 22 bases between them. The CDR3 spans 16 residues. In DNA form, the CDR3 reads TGTGCCAGCAGCCCCCCGGGGGGGGCCCTTCGGTATGGCTACACCTTC. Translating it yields CASSPPGGALRYGYTF.

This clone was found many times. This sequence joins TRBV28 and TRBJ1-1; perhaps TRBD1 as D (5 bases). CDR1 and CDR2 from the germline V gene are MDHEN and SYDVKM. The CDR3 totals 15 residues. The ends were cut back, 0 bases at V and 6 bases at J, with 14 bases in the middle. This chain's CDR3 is CASSLWGGRMAEAFF. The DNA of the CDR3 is TGTGCCAGCAGTTTATGGGGGGGTAGGATGGCTGAAGCTTTCTTT.

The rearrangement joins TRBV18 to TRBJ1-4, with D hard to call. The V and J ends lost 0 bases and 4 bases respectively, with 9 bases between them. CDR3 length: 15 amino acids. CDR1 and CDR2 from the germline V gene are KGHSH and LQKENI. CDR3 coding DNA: TGTGCCAGCTCACCACCTTTAACAGTTAATGAAAAACTGTTTTTT. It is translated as CASSPPLTVNEKLFF.

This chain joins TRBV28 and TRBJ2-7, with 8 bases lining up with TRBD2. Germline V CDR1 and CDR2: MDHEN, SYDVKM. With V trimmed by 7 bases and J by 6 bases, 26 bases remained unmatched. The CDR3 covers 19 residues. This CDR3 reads CASTGPPATSGSARSEQYF. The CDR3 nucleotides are TGTGCCAGCACGGGGCCCCCTGCAACTAGCGGCTCCGCTCGGAGCGAGCAGTACTTC.

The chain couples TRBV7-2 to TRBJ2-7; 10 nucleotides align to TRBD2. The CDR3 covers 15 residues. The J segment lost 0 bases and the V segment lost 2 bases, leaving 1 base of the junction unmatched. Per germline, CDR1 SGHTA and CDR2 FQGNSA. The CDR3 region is CASSLLAGVSYEQYF. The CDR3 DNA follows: TGTGCCAGCAGCTTACTAGCGGGAGTCTCCTACGAGCAGTACTTC.

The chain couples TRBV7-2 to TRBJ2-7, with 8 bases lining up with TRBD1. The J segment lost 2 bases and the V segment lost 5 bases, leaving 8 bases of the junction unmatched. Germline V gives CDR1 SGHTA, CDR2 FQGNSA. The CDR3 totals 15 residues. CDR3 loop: CASSPGQGNAYEQYF. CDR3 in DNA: TGTGCCAGCAGCCCAGGACAGGGAAACGCCTACGAGCAGTACTTC.